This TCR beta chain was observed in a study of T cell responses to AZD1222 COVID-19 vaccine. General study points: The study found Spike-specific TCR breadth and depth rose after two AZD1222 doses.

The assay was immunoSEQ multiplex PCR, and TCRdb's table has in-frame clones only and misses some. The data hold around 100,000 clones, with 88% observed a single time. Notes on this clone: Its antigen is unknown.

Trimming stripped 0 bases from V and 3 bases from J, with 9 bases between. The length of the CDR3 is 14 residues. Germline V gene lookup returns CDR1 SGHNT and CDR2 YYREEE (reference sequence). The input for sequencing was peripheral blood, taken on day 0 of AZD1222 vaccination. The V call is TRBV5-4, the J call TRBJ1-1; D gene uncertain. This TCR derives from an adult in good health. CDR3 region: CASSLGLVDTEAFF. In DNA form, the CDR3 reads TGTGCCAGCAGCTTGGGCTTAGTCGACACTGAAGCTTTCTTT.